These T cell receptor beta chains were read from a single sample in a study of blood T cell repertoires in COVID-19. The method was immunoSEQ multiplex PCR; TCRdb's version includes in-frame clones alone and lacks a portion of them. This table holds some 230,000 clones, 80% to 85% found once. The sequencing input was peripheral blood. The receptors here all came from a woman younger than 45 who had recovered from COVID-19. CDR3s include the opening cysteine and the closing phenylalanine or tryptophan. Each record gives: CDR3 length, clone size, J gene, V gene, D gene, CDR3 DNA, CDR3 protein. A D gene is named only where the DNA matches it firmly. Size values are once, few and many counts, or a class for expanded clones, and some rows have none.

14 few TRBJ1-3 TRBV10-3 TRBD1 TGTGCCATCAATCGGCAGGGGGAAGGAAACACCATATATTTT CAINRQGEGNTIYF
15 . TRBJ1-5 TRBV3-1/TRBV3-2 TRBD1 TGTGCCAGCAGCTGGGGGACAGGGAGTACTCAGCCCCAGCATTTT CASSWGTGSTQPQHF
11 . TRBJ1-1 TRBV3-1/TRBV3-2 . TGTGCCAGCAGCCACGGAGGAGTGGCTTTCTTT CASSHGGVAFF
13 . TRBJ2-5 TRBV6-6 TRBD1 TGTGCCAGCAGCCCGGGACAGCAAGAGACCCAGTACTTC CASSPGQQETQYF
14 once TRBJ2-3 TRBV29-1 TRBD2 TGCAGCCTTTCTAGGACTAGGAGCACAGATACGCAGTATTTT CSLSRTRSTDTQYF
19 . TRBJ2-1 TRBV14 TRBD2 TGTGCCAGCAGCCCGATCTTTAGCGGGAGGGACGCGCGGTACAATGAGCAGTTCTTC CASSPIFSGRDARYNEQFF
18 . TRBJ1-2 TRBV4-1 . TGCGCCAGCAGCCAAGATAGTCGGGAGATCGATCCTAGCTATGGCTACACCTTC CASSQDSREIDPSYGYTF
15 . TRBJ2-5 TRBV28 TRBD1 TGTGCCAGCAGACCCCGACAGGGGCAGAAGGAGACCCAGTACTTC CASRPRQGQKETQYF
14 . TRBJ2-7 TRBV4-1 TRBD2 TGCGCCAGCAGCCCAGCTAGCGGGTCCTACGAGCAGTACTTC CASSPASGSYEQYF
15 few TRBJ2-2 TRBV4-1 TRBD1 TGCGCCAGCAGTACGGGACAGATGAACACCGGGGAGCTGTTTTTT CASSTGQMNTGELFF
14 . TRBJ2-2 TRBV19 TRBD1 TGTGCCAGTAGCGGGACAGGGGGCACCGGGGAGCTGTTTTTT CASSGTGGTGELFF
15 . TRBJ2-1 TRBV6-5 TRBD2 TGTGCCAGCAGTTACCTTTCTAGCGGTTACAATGAGCAGTTCTTC CASSYLSSGYNEQFF
13 . TRBJ1-3 TRBV6-5 . TGTGCCAGCAGTCACCTAGGTGAAAACACCATATATTTT CASSHLGENTIYF
13 few TRBJ1-1 TRBV19 . TGTGCCAGTAGTATCCAGGGGCAAACTGAAGCTTTCTTT CASSIQGQTEAFF
14 . TRBJ1-2 TRBV10-2 . TGCGCCAGCAGTGTGACAGCTTTAACTATGAGCTACACCTTC CASSVTALTMSYTF
15 . TRBJ2-7 TRBV6-5 . TGTGCCAGCAGTTACTCGGTAACAGGGGCGGGGGAGCAGTACTTC CASSYSVTGAGEQYF
12 . TRBJ2-7 TRBV6-5 . TGTGCCAGCAGCGACAACCCCCCCGGGCAGTACTTC CASSDNPPGQYF
15 few TRBJ2-7 TRBV24-1 . TGTGCCACCAGTGATGCGACAGTACGTCCCTACGAGCAGTACTTC CATSDATVRPYEQYF
15 . TRBJ2-1 TRBV5-4 TRBD2 TGTGCCAGCAGCTTGGAGACTAGCGCGTACAATGAGCAGTTCTTC CASSLETSAYNEQFF
16 . TRBJ2-7 TRBV1 . TGCACCAGCACCGAGTCCAGCGGGAGGGGAGGGGACGAGCAGTACTTC CTSTESSGRGGDEQYF
17 . TRBJ2-3 TRBV12-5 TRBD1 TGTGCTAGTGGTTCGTCCCCCGGGACAGGGCCCTCAGATACGCAGTATTTT CASGSSPGTGPSDTQYF
14 once TRBJ1-1 TRBV6-5 TRBD1 TGTGCCAGCAGCCCGCTCGACAGGGCCACTGAAGCTTTCTTT CASSPLDRATEAFF